Listed below are T cell receptor beta chains from one sample, sequenced in a study of blood T cell repertoires in COVID-19. Method: immunoSEQ multiplex PCR; TCRdb's copy keeps in-frame clones and lacks some. The table has approximately 150,000 clones, around 88% seen once. The sample comprised peripheral blood. The receptors were gathered from a human donor in a cohort sampled during active COVID-19. CDR3s include the opening cysteine and the closing phenylalanine or tryptophan. The D gene is left open where the match is weak. Size tells how often a clone was seen (once, few, many) or the class of an expanded clone, and some rows leave it out.

V gene: TRBV5-1; D gene: -; clone size: once; J gene: TRBJ2-1; CDR3 length: 14; CDR3 protein: CASSVAGSYNEQFF; CDR3 DNA: TGCGCCAGCAGCGTTGCGGGTTCCTACAATGAGCAGTTCTTC
V gene: TRBV28; D gene: TRBD1; clone size: -; J gene: TRBJ2-2; CDR3 length: 16; CDR3 protein: CASSPPRRGPHGELFF; CDR3 DNA: TGTGCCAGCAGTCCCCCCCGCAGGGGGCCCCACGGGGAGCTGTTTTTT
V gene: TRBV6-5; D gene: -; clone size: -; J gene: TRBJ1-3; CDR3 length: 13; CDR3 protein: CATIRSSGNTIYF; CDR3 DNA: TGTGCCACGATTCGGTCCTCTGGAAACACCATATATTTT
V gene: TRBV2; D gene: TRBD2; clone size: -; J gene: TRBJ2-3; CDR3 length: 16; CDR3 protein: CASSVASGRNTDTQYF; CDR3 DNA: TGTGCCAGCAGTGTGGCTAGCGGGAGGAACACAGATACGCAGTATTTT
V gene: TRBV2; D gene: TRBD2; clone size: once; J gene: TRBJ2-5; CDR3 length: 14; CDR3 protein: CASSEGLAEETQYF; CDR3 DNA: TGTGCCAGCAGTGAAGGACTAGCCGAAGAGACCCAGTACTTC
V gene: TRBV30; D gene: TRBD1; clone size: -; J gene: TRBJ1-2; CDR3 length: 13; CDR3 protein: CALRTGGYYGYTF; CDR3 DNA: TGTGCCTTAAGGACAGGGGGTTACTATGGCTACACCTTC
V gene: TRBV3-1/TRBV3-2; D gene: -; clone size: -; J gene: TRBJ2-5; CDR3 length: 14; CDR3 protein: CASSQGAGQETQYF; CDR3 DNA: TGTGCCAGCAGCCAAGGGGCAGGCCAAGAGACCCAGTACTTC
V gene: TRBV9; D gene: -; clone size: -; J gene: TRBJ2-7; CDR3 length: 14; CDR3 protein: CASSVGPEEGEQYF; CDR3 DNA: TGTGCCAGCAGCGTAGGCCCGGAGGAGGGCGAGCAGTACTTC
V gene: TRBV9; D gene: -; clone size: -; J gene: TRBJ1-2; CDR3 length: 15; CDR3 protein: CASSTRTVRKYGYTF; CDR3 DNA: TGTGCCAGCAGCACGCGGACAGTCCGAAAGTATGGCTACACCTTC
V gene: TRBV28; D gene: -; clone size: -; J gene: TRBJ1-4; CDR3 length: 12; CDR3 protein: CASSSLGEKLFF; CDR3 DNA: TGTGCCAGCAGTAGTCTCGGTGAAAAACTGTTTTTT
V gene: TRBV2; D gene: -; clone size: -; J gene: TRBJ2-7; CDR3 length: 14; CDR3 protein: CASSEGGQGYEQYF; CDR3 DNA: TGTGCCAGCAGTGAAGGTGGGCAGGGCTACGAGCAGTACTTC
V gene: TRBV5-6; D gene: -; clone size: once; J gene: TRBJ2-1; CDR3 length: 14; CDR3 protein: CASSAPSGYNEQFF; CDR3 DNA: TGTGCCAGCAGCGCACCGTCGGGTTACAATGAGCAGTTCTTC
V gene: TRBV27; D gene: -; clone size: -; J gene: TRBJ1-5; CDR3 length: 15; CDR3 protein: CASPAGELPSQPQHF; CDR3 DNA: TGTGCCAGCCCGGCCGGGGAGCTTCCGAGCCAGCCCCAGCATTTT
V gene: TRBV6-1; D gene: TRBD1; clone size: -; J gene: TRBJ1-6; CDR3 length: 17; CDR3 protein: CASSELAGGNYNSPLHF; CDR3 DNA: TGTGCCAGCAGTGAACTGGCAGGGGGCAACTATAATTCACCCCTCCACTTT
V gene: TRBV28; D gene: -; clone size: -; J gene: TRBJ1-6; CDR3 length: 16; CDR3 protein: CASSRAEGVYNSPLHF; CDR3 DNA: TGTGCCAGCAGCAGGGCCGAAGGGGTATATAATTCACCCCTCCACTTT
V gene: TRBV27; D gene: -; clone size: -; J gene: TRBJ1-1; CDR3 length: 16; CDR3 protein: CASSPSRTRTNTEAFF; CDR3 DNA: TGTGCCAGCAGCCCATCCCGGACAAGGACGAACACTGAAGCTTTCTTT
V gene: TRBV5-1; D gene: TRBD2; clone size: once; J gene: TRBJ2-7; CDR3 length: 18; CDR3 protein: CASSALAGLAGLTYEQYF; CDR3 DNA: TGCGCCAGCAGCGCCCTGGCGGGACTAGCGGGTTTAACCTACGAGCAGTACTTC
V gene: TRBV7-8; D gene: -; clone size: -; J gene: TRBJ1-6; CDR3 length: 18; CDR3 protein: CASSLSFVGAGDNSPLHF; CDR3 DNA: TGTGCCAGCAGCTTATCGTTCGTGGGGGCAGGGGATAATTCACCCCTCCACTTT
V gene: TRBV2; D gene: TRBD1; clone size: -; J gene: TRBJ1-1; CDR3 length: 14; CDR3 protein: CASSRTGLNTEAFF; CDR3 DNA: TGTGCCAGCAGTCGGACAGGATTGAACACTGAAGCTTTCTTT
V gene: TRBV28; D gene: TRBD1; clone size: -; J gene: TRBJ2-7; CDR3 length: 15; CDR3 protein: CASTLGTASTYEQYF; CDR3 DNA: TGTGCCAGCACTTTAGGGACAGCCTCAACGTACGAGCAGTACTTC
V gene: TRBV9; D gene: -; clone size: many; J gene: TRBJ1-2; CDR3 length: 13; CDR3 protein: CASSAGTEDGYTF; CDR3 DNA: TGTGCCAGCAGCGCCGGGACTGAGGATGGCTACACCTTC
V gene: TRBV2; D gene: -; clone size: -; J gene: TRBJ2-5; CDR3 length: 18; CDR3 protein: CASSVGSGGAGWRETQYF; CDR3 DNA: TGTGCCAGCAGTGTTGGTTCGGGGGGCGCTGGGTGGAGGGAGACCCAGTACTTC